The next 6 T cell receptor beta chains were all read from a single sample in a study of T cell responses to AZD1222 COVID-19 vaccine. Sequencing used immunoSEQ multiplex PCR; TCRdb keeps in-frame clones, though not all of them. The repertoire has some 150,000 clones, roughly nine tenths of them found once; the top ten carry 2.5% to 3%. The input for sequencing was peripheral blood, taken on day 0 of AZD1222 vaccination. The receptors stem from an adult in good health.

The CDR3: CASSYSSGTSGLPTGELFF. DNA of the CDR3: TGTGCCAGCAGTTACTCCTCCGGGACTAGCGGGCTCCCCACCGGGGAGCTGTTTTTT. The chain has TRBV6-2 or TRBV6-3 and TRBJ2-2, with 12 bases that match TRBD2. V shed 0 bases and J 4 bases; nucleotides not matched to a gene: 9. The CDR3 contains 19 residues. CDR1 and CDR2 (germline): MNHEY, SVGEGT.

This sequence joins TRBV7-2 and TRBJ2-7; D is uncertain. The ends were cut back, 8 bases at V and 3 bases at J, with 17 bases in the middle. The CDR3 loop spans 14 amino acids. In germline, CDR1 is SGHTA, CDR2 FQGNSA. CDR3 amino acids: CASAPRRESYEQYF. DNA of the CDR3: TGTGCCAGCGCCCCCAGGAGAGAGAGCTACGAGCAGTACTTC.

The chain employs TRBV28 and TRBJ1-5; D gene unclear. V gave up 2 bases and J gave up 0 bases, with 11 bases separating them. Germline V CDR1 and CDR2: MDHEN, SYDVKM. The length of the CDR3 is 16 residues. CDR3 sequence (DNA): TGTGCCAGCAGTTTAGGACGTACATTTAGCAATCAGCCCCAGCATTTT. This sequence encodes CASSLGRTFSNQPQHF.

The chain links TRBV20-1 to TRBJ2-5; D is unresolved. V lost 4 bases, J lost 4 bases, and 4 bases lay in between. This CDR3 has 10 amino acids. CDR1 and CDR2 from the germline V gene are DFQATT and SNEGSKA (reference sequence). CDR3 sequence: CSATGETQYF. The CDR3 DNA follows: TGCAGTGCTACTGGAGAGACCCAGTACTTC.

The CDR3 coding sequence is TGTGCCACCAGTCGGGGACAGGGGATACCGGAGACCCAGTACTTC. Its translation: CATSRGQGIPETQYF. The chain is built from TRBV15 and TRBJ2-5, with 10 bases fitting TRBD1. Losses at the gene ends were 6 bases for V and 5 bases for J; bases not matched to a gene: 9. Germline-derived CDR1 and CDR2 are LNHNV and YYDKDF (reference sequence). This CDR3 comprises 15 residues.

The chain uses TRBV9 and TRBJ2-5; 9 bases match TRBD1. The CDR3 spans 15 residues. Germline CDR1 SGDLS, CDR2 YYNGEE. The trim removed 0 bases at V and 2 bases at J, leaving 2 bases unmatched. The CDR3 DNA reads TGTGCCAGCAGCGTAGAGGGACAGGGACAAGAGACCCAGTACTTC. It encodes CASSVEGQGQETQYF.